The sample holds many counts of the clone carrying this TCR beta chain. Its target is not known. This sample is part of a study of CD8 T cells in ankylosing spondylitis. Germline V gene lookup returns CDR1 SGHTA and CDR2 FQGNSA. The CDR3 runs 16 residues. V trimming: 1 base; J trimming: 7 bases; junction bases outside the gene matches: 6. The study's findings and limits: Typical of ankylosing spondylitis blood, it appeared, was a TCR beta motif of 7 or 8 highly homologous variants.

In TCRdb, the 5' RACE reads were re-called with MiXCR into one record per CDR3 protein. The sample lists about 240,000 distinct CDR3 sequences; roughly 10% were seen once. The chain recombines TRBV7-2 with TRBJ2-2; 10 nucleotides line up with TRBD2. Sequenced input: blood, either unsorted or a sorted T cell fraction (not recorded which). This clonotype originated in a male donor with ankylosing spondylitis or in good health (not recorded which). The CDR3 is CASSLEASGSIGELFF. For the CDR3, the DNA is TGTGCCAGCAGCTTAGAGGCTAGCGGGAGTATCGGGGAGCTGTTTTTT.